A single sample gave rise to the 10 T cell receptor beta chains below, sequenced in a study of T cell responses to AZD1222 COVID-19 vaccine. The table came from immunoSEQ multiplex PCR; TCRdb's copy has only in-frame clones and leaves some out. The table records 70,000 to 95,000 clones, roughly nine tenths of them present only once. The specimen comprised peripheral blood, sampled 28 days after the second AZD1222 dose. The receptors come from an adult who received the AZD1222 COVID-19 vaccine.

This clone was seen more than once but under ten times. The chain uses TRBV5-6 and TRBJ2-7, with 10 bases aligning to TRBD1. Germline CDR1 and CDR2: SGHDT and YYEEEE. Germline trimming cut 5 bases from V and 3 bases from J; bases unmatched to any gene: 8. The CDR3 covers 15 residues. CDR3 sequence: CASRLTGGTGYEQYF. In nucleotides, the CDR3 is TGTGCCAGCAGATTGACAGGGGGCACTGGCTACGAGCAGTACTTC. The variable domain in full, completed from reference TRBV5-6 and TRBJ2-7, reads DAGVTQSPTHLIKTRGQQVTLRCSPKSGHDTVSWYQQALGQGPQFIFQYYEEEERQRGNFPDRFSGHQFPNYSSELNVNALLLGDSALYLCASRLTGGTGYEQYFGPGTRLTVT.

The rearrangement links TRBV6-2 or TRBV6-3 to TRBJ2-3; TRBD1 aligns across 9 bases. V trimming: 0 bases; J trimming: 2 bases; junction bases outside the gene matches: 9. The germline CDR1 and CDR2 sequences are MNHEY and SVGEGT. This CDR3 has 18 amino acids. CDR3 loop: CASSYSQGASLYTDTQYF. The CDR3 DNA follows: TGTGCCAGCAGTTACTCACAGGGGGCTTCCCTGTACACAGATACGCAGTATTTT.

The chain links TRBV30 to TRBJ2-1, with 9 bases that match TRBD2. CDR1 GTSNPN and CDR2 SVGIG come from the germline V gene (reference sequence). The CDR3 consists of 13 residues. After removal of 8 bases from V and 6 bases from J, the junction contained 8 bases not matched to a gene. CDR3 protein: CAGRGRGINEQFF. CDR3 DNA: TGTGCCGGCCGCGGGAGGGGTATCAATGAGCAGTTCTTC. The full variable domain, with the rest looked up from reference TRBV30 and TRBJ2-1, is SQTIHQWPATLVQPVGSPLSLECTVEGTSNPNLYWYRQAAGRGLQLLFYSVGIGQISSEVPQNLSASRPQDRQFILSSKKLLLSDSGFYLCAGRGRGINEQFFGPGTRLTVL.

This clone has just one count. This sequence joins TRBV2 and TRBJ1-1; unclear D gene. The CDR3 is 13 amino acids. V lost 11 bases and J 0 bases, leaving 13 bases between the germline ends. Germline values: CDR1 SNHLY, CDR2 FYNNEI. The CDR3 DNA sequence: TGTGCCGCGACGGAGGCAGTGAACACTGAAGCTTTCTTT. It encodes CAATEAVNTEAFF.

The chain carries TRBV18 and TRBJ2-7; D is perhaps TRBD2 (5 bases). CDR3 length: 14 amino acids. V lost 1 base and J lost 6, with 13 bases in between. Germline CDR1 KGHSH, CDR2 LQKENI. The CDR3 bases are TGTGCCAGCTCACCACTACGTCAACGGGGCGAGCAGTACTTC. As protein: CASSPLRQRGEQYF. Variable domain in full (rest from reference TRBV18 and TRBJ2-7): NAGVMQNPRHLVRRRGQEARLRCSPMKGHSHVYWYRQLPEEGLKFMVYLQKENIIDESGMPKERFSAEFPKEGPSILRIQQVVRGDSAAYFCASSPLRQRGEQYFGPGTRLTVT.

V usage is TRBV30 and J usage is TRBJ2-3; a weak D match, TRBD1 (6 bases). Germline V lookup: CDR1 GTSNPN, CDR2 SVGIG (reference sequence). CDR3 length equals 12 residues. The ends were cut back, 7 bases at V and 2 bases at J, with 10 bases in the middle. The CDR3 sequence is CALTGYTDTQYF. CDR3 coding DNA: TGTGCCTTGACAGGTTACACAGATACGCAGTATTTT. The entire variable domain, with the rest obtained from reference TRBV30 and TRBJ2-3, is as follows: SQTIHQWPATLVQPVGSPLSLECTVEGTSNPNLYWYRQAAGRGLQLLFYSVGIGQISSEVPQNLSASRPQDRQFILSSKKLLLSDSGFYLCALTGYTDTQYFGPGTRLTVL.

The V call is TRBV7-9, the J call TRBJ1-2; 9 bases are shared with TRBD1. The V and J ends lost 5 bases and 4 bases, in that order; junction bases with no gene match: 8. The CDR3 has 15 residues. Germline CDR1 reads SEHNR; CDR2 reads FQNEAQ (reference sequence). CDR3 protein: CASSTGTGRIYGYTF. The CDR3 nucleotides read TGTGCCAGCAGCACCGGGACAGGGCGAATCTATGGCTACACCTTC.

This clone was counted once. This sequence joins TRBV4-3 and TRBJ2-5, with 14 bases lining up with TRBD2. The V segment lost 2 bases and the J segment 7 bases; nucleotides outside the gene matches: 6. Germline CDR1 LGHNA, CDR2 YSLEER. The CDR3 runs 16 residues. CDR3 region: CASSQLGLAGGGTQYF. The CDR3, as DNA: TGCGCCAGCAGCCAACTAGGACTAGCGGGAGGTGGGACCCAGTACTTC.

The V and J genes are TRBV18 and TRBJ1-6; TRBD1 aligns across 8 bases. The ends lost 6 bases at V and 8 bases at J; junction bases unmatched: 9. Germline loops: CDR1 KGHSH, CDR2 LQKENI. This CDR3 has 15 residues. CDR3 DNA: TGTGCCAGCTCCTATGCAGGGGGCGAGGATTCACCCCTCCACTTT. Protein product: CASSYAGGEDSPLHF.

The genes are TRBV6-5 and TRBJ1-6; D gene ambiguous. Germline V lookup: CDR1 MNHEY, CDR2 SVGAGI. The CDR3 has 12 amino acids. V lost 6 bases and J 5 bases, leaving 5 bases between the germline ends. CDR3: CASRDNNSPLHF. CDR3 DNA sequence: TGTGCCAGCAGGGATAATAATTCACCCCTCCACTTT.